The 12 T cell receptor beta chains presented below share a single source sample, sequenced in a study of blood T cell repertoires in COVID-19. TCRdb's table, derived via immunoSEQ multiplex PCR, lists solely in-frame clones and lacks some. Of around 250,000 clones listed, around 84% are singletons. Source material: PBMCs or T cells enriched from blood (not recorded which). The receptors here all came from a man aged 30-40 years with acute COVID-19.

The chain uses TRBV5-1 and TRBJ1-5; TRBD1 matches at 7 bases. The CDR3 loop spans 15 amino acids. Losses at the gene ends were 5 bases for V and 4 bases for J; bases not matched to a gene: 9. From germline, CDR1 is SGHRS and CDR2 YFSETQ. The CDR3 reads CASSLTGAPNQPQHF. CDR3 nucleotide sequence: TGCGCCAGCAGTCTTACAGGGGCCCCAAATCAGCCCCAGCATTTT. Variable domain in full (rest from reference TRBV5-1 and TRBJ1-5): KAGVTQTPRYLIKTRGQQVTLSCSPISGHRSVSWYQQTPGQGLQFLFEYFSETQRNKGNFPGRFSGRQFSNSRSEMNVSTLELGDSALYLCASSLTGAPNQPQHFGDGTRLSIL.

This clone was seen just once. The CDR3 DNA is TGTGCCAGCAGTTACTCGAGTATCCCCACCCCGGGGGGGGCTTTCTTT. Its protein product is CASSYSSIPTPGGAFF. The chain employs TRBV6-5 and TRBJ1-1, with D possibly TRBD1 on 5 matching bases. CDR1 and CDR2 (germline): MNHEY, SVGAGI. There are 16 residues in the CDR3. V was pared by 0 bases and J by 11 bases, with 22 bases between.

This clone was detected once. This chain connects TRBV6-5 to TRBJ1-1, with D hard to call. The CDR3 consists of 14 residues. In germline, CDR1 is MNHEY, CDR2 SVGAGI. Trimming stripped 6 bases from V and 6 bases from J, with 17 bases between. CDR3 bases: TGTGCCAGCAGGAGGCGGGTCAGCCAGGCTGAAGCTTTCTTT. Translated: CASRRRVSQAEAFF.

This clone was seen a handful of times. The V and J genes are TRBV3-1 (or the pseudogene TRBV3-2) and TRBJ1-2; D is uncertain. Trimming stripped 1 base from V and 6 bases from J, with 12 bases between. The CDR3 contains 14 residues. Per germline, CDR1 LGHDT and CDR2 YNNKEL (reference sequence). The CDR3 DNA reads TGTGCCAGCAGCCAAGTGGGCGGGTCTGATGGCTACACCTTC. Its translation: CASSQVGGSDGYTF.

The chain combines TRBV6-5 with TRBJ1-1, with D hard to call. Trimming took 7 bases from V and 4 from J, leaving 16 bases between them. Germline CDR1 MNHEY, CDR2 SVGAGI. This CDR3 region has 14 residues. The CDR3 reads CASTPATSGTEAFF. CDR3 sequence (DNA): TGTGCCAGCACCCCTGCCACGTCGGGCACTGAAGCTTTCTTT.

The chain combines TRBV27 with TRBJ1-2; TRBD1 aligns across 7 bases. J lost 8 bases, V lost 2 bases, and 11 bases had no gene match. This CDR3 is 15 amino acids long. Germline V gene data show CDR1 as MNHEY and CDR2 as SMNVEV (reference sequence). The CDR3: CASSLRLTGQEGYTF. The CDR3 DNA follows: TGTGCCAGCAGTTTACGCTTGACAGGGCAAGAGGGCTACACCTTC.

This chain connects TRBV18 to TRBJ1-5; D unclear. Deletions cut 3 bases from V and 6 bases from J, with 15 bases between. The germline CDR1 and CDR2 sequences are KGHSH and LQKENI. This CDR3 is 15 amino acids long. For the CDR3, the DNA is TGTGCCAGCTCACCGAATTTTGGACGGGGTCAGCCCCAGCATTTT. It codes for CASSPNFGRGQPQHF.

The chain employs TRBV9 and TRBJ2-3; maybe TRBD2 (6 bases). Trimming pared 3 bases from V and 0 bases from J, leaving 11 bases between. The germline V gene has CDR1 SGDLS and CDR2 YYNGEE. CDR3 length: 15 residues. Here the CDR3 reads CASSERTTSTDTQYF. CDR3 nucleotide sequence: TGTGCCAGCAGCGAGCGGACTACTAGCACAGATACGCAGTATTTT. The full variable domain, its missing parts supplied by reference TRBV9 and TRBJ2-3, is DSGVTQTPKHLITATGQRVTLRCSPRSGDLSVYWYQQSLDQGLQFLIQYYNGEERAKGNILERFSAQQFPDLHSELNLSSLELGDSALYFCASSERTTSTDTQYFGPGTRLTVL.

The sample holds a few counts of this clone. The chain combines TRBV7-9 with TRBJ2-3, with 12 bases lining up with TRBD2. Germline V gene lookup returns CDR1 SEHNR and CDR2 FQNEAQ (reference sequence). This CDR3 spans 16 amino acids. J gave up 0 bases and V 4 bases, and 2 bases lay outside the gene matches. The chain's CDR3 is CASSYGLAGSTDTQYF. CDR3 DNA: TGTGCCAGCAGCTATGGACTAGCGGGGAGCACAGATACGCAGTATTTT.

The chain has TRBV5-8 and TRBJ1-2, with D perhaps TRBD1 (6 bases). Germline values: CDR1 SGHTS, CDR2 YDEGEE. CDR3 length equals 14 residues. Trimming shortened V by 7 bases and J by 8 bases, and 21 bases separated the two germline ends. CDR3 nucleotides: TGTGCCAGCGCCCCAACAGGGTTGACTGGAGGCTACACCTTC. It codes for CASAPTGLTGGYTF.

V and J are TRBV11-2 and TRBJ2-5; no firm D call. The V end was cut by 3 bases, the J end by 1 base, with 9 bases between. This CDR3 contains 14 residues. Per the germline V gene, CDR1 is SGHAT and CDR2 is FQNNGV. The CDR3 nucleotides are TGTGCCAGCAGCTTCGAGGTTTTCCAAGAGACCCAGTACTTC. It codes for CASSFEVFQETQYF.

V is TRBV25-1 and J is TRBJ2-5, with D perhaps matching TRBD2 (6 bases). The germline V gene has CDR1 MGHDK and CDR2 SYGVNS. Trimming shortened V by 7 bases and J by 7 bases, and 7 bases separated the two germline ends. The CDR3 consists of 10 residues. CDR3 amino acids: CASTGVTQYF. In DNA, the CDR3 is TGTGCCAGCACGGGGGTGACCCAGTACTTC. Based on the CDR3 plus reference TRBV25-1 and TRBJ2-5, the full variable domain is EADIYQTPRYLVIGTGKKITLECSQTMGHDKMYWYQQDPGMELHLIHYSYGVNSTEKGDLSSESTVSRIRTEHFPLTLESARPSHTSQYLCASTGVTQYFGPGTRLLVL.